The clone carrying this T cell receptor beta chain was observed a handful of times. These data are taken from a study of cytomegalovirus exposure and HLA in healthy donors. Study overall: Of all 400 or so donors who were genotyped, around 82% belonged to the Caucasian-associated ancestry cluster.

Amplification used 60 Vbeta primers and 13 Jbeta primers. Method: immunoSEQ multiplex PCR; TCRdb's copy keeps in-frame clones and lacks some. Here the sample spans 100,000 to 150,000 clones, less than 85% being singletons. The TCR sequence derives from a man aged 25 to 45 in good health and CMV-seronegative. The sample taken for sequencing was PBMCs.

CDR3 bases: TGTGCCAGCTCACCACCCCAGGGAAGGGACACTGAAGCTTTCTTT. It encodes CASSPPQGRDTEAFF. The rearrangement links TRBV18 to TRBJ1-1, with D possibly being TRBD1 (5 bases). This CDR3 has 15 residues. Germline CDR1 reads KGHSH; CDR2 reads LQKENI. Trimming took 0 bases from V and 3 from J, leaving 11 bases between them.